The clone carrying this T cell receptor (beta chain) was observed a few times. The V gene end was trimmed by 4 bases and the J gene end by 0 bases; junction bases not matched to a gene: 7. CDR1 and CDR2 from the germline V gene are MNHNS and SASEGT. CDR3 length: 16 residues. The method was immunoSEQ multiplex PCR; TCRdb's version includes in-frame clones alone and lacks a portion of them. The data contain fewer than 120,000 clones, approximately 80% of them seen just once; the ten biggest clones take up approximately 17%. The data originate from a study of blood T cell repertoires in COVID-19. Study-level background: The analysed material was cDNA or gDNA that came from T cells, B-cell-depleted T cells, or PBMCs.

The sequence derives from a woman aged 55-69 years with acute or convalescent COVID-19. This chain uses TRBV6-1 with TRBJ2-5; 8 bases are shared with TRBD2. The sequencing sample was made of peripheral blood. CDR3 sequence reads: CASSGRGGGNQETQYF. In DNA, the CDR3 is TGTGCCAGCAGTGGTCGCGGCGGGGGGAACCAAGAGACCCAGTACTTC.